Listed below are T cell receptor beta chains from one sample, sequenced in a study of T cell changes during pregnancy in multiple sclerosis. The method was immunoSEQ multiplex PCR; TCRdb's version includes in-frame clones alone and lacks a portion of them. This table holds 85,000 to 90,000 clones, more than 85% found once. The sample in question was peripheral blood, obtained in the first trimester of pregnancy. Receptor source: a female donor in good health, enrolled as a control in a pregnancy study. Both conserved end residues are part of each CDR3. The D gene is left open where the match is weak. Part of the rows lack a size; the others show once, few, many or a class for expanded clones.

TRBV7-8,many,TRBD1,TRBJ1-4,TGTGCCAGCAGCGCAGCTTATGAGGACAGGGCAGGTTCAACTAATGAAAAACTGTTTTTT,CASSAAYEDRAGSTNEKLFF
TRBV7-9,-,TRBD1,TRBJ1-5,TGTGCCAGCAGCTTAGGAGCGACAGGGAGCAATCAGCCCCAGCATTTT,CASSLGATGSNQPQHF
TRBV6-1,-,TRBD1,TRBJ2-3,TGTGCCAGTGGGACAGACTACACAGATACGCAGTATTTT,CASGTDYTDTQYF
TRBV30,once,-,TRBJ2-7,TGTGCCTGGAGTGTGGGGTGGAGGCCCGTCTTC,CAWSVGWRPVF
TRBV6-1,-,TRBD1,TRBJ2-7,TGTGCCAGCAGTGCTCACGAACAGGGGCAGCAGTACTTC,CASSAHEQGQQYF
TRBV9,once,TRBD1,TRBJ1-4,TGTGCCAGCAGTCGTGGCGGCACAGGGGGCTTCGAAAAACTGTTTTTT,CASSRGGTGGFEKLFF
TRBV12-5,-,TRBD1,TRBJ2-7,TGTGCTAGTGGTTTGCCGGACAGGGCCTACTACGAGCAGTACTTC,CASGLPDRAYYEQYF
TRBV19,-,-,TRBJ2-7,TGTGCCAGTAACTACGTACCCGACTCCTACGAGCAGTACTTC,CASNYVPDSYEQYF
TRBV20-1,once,-,TRBJ2-7,TGCAGTGCTAGTTCGGGTCACGAGCAGTACTTC,CSASSGHEQYF
TRBV11-2,-,-,TRBJ2-3,TGTGCCAGCAGCTTACTTACGGGGACAAGCACAGATACGCAGTATTTT,CASSLLTGTSTDTQYF
TRBV7-3,-,-,TRBJ2-2,TGTGCCAGCAGCTTAGTGGGAGAGAACACCGGGGAGCTGTTTTTT,CASSLVGENTGELFF
TRBV12-5,once,TRBD1,TRBJ1-5,TGTGCTAGTGGTTTGGGCAGGGGGCAGCGGGGTTATAGCAATCAGCCCCAGCATTTT,CASGLGRGQRGYSNQPQHF
TRBV19,-,-,TRBJ1-1,TGTGCCAGTACCAGTGACCCAGGGAACACTGAAGCTTTCTTT,CASTSDPGNTEAFF
TRBV4-2,once,-,TRBJ1-6,TGTGCCAGCAGCCTGGGGCAGACTTATAATTCACCCCTCCACTTT,CASSLGQTYNSPLHF
TRBV7-3,-,TRBD2,TRBJ2-2,TGTGCCAGCAGCCCACCGGGAGGGGGAACCGGGGAGCTGTTTTTT,CASSPPGGGTGELFF
TRBV5-1,-,-,TRBJ1-1,TGCGCCAGCAGCTTTGGGACCAGGGGTACTGAAGCTTTCTTT,CASSFGTRGTEAFF
TRBV27,once,TRBD1,TRBJ1-1,TGTGCCAGCAGTTACCGGACAGGGAACACTGAAGCTTTCTTT,CASSYRTGNTEAFF
TRBV2,-,-,TRBJ1-6,TGTGCCAGCAGTCGAGGGGGGGGGAGTTATAATTCACCCCTCCACTTT,CASSRGGGSYNSPLHF
TRBV30,-,TRBD2,TRBJ2-3,TGTGCCTGGAGCGCGCTGACTAGCGGGGAAGTCAGTAATACGCAGTATTTT,CAWSALTSGEVSNTQYF
TRBV9,-,-,TRBJ2-2,TGTGCCAGCGCCCGAGGGCTGAACACCGGGGAGCTGTTTTTT,CASARGLNTGELFF